Detailed here is one T cell receptor (beta chain). The antigen is undetermined. The data were produced by immunoSEQ multiplex PCR, yet TCRdb's version contains in-frame clones alone and is incomplete. Of over 12,000 clones detected, approximately 89% appear once; the ten largest clones hold roughly 1.5%. This sample is part of a study of T cell repertoires and Cas9 in healthy adults. At the level of the study: CD4 and CD8 compartments: SpCas9-reactive T cells profiled for potency, cytotoxicity, lineage. Whole-study results and caveats: SpCas9-reactive regulatory T cells reportedly mitigated SpCas9-reactive effector T cells in vitro.

CDR1 SGHNT and CDR2 YENEEA come from the germline V gene. The CDR3 extends over 14 amino acids. The ends were cut back, 0 bases at V and 8 bases at J, with 13 bases in the middle. Sequencing used Tregs (CD4+, CD25+, CD127-, CD137-, CD154-) from PBMCs; culture status not recorded. The chain carries TRBV11-3 and TRBJ2-5; no reliable D call. This receptor was identified in a human donor in good health. The CDR3 reads CASSLERAQNTQYF. The CDR3 bases are TGTGCCAGCAGCTTAGAAAGGGCGCAAAACACCCAGTACTTC.